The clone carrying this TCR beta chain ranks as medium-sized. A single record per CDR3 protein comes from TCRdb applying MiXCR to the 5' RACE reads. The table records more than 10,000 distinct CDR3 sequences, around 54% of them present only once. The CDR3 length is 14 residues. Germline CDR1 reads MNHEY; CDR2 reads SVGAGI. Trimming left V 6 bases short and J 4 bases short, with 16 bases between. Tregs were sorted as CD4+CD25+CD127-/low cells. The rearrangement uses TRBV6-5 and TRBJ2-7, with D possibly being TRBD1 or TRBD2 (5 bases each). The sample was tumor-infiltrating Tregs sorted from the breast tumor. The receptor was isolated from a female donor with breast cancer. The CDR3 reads CASSRGDTFYEQYF. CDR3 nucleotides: TGTGCCAGCAGCCGGGGCGATACCTTTTACGAGCAGTACTTC.